This entry describes one TCR beta chain. Between the trimmed V and J ends, which lost 6 bases and 9 bases, there was a span of 15 bases. From germline, CDR1 is SGHAT and CDR2 FQNNGV. There are 14 residues in the CDR3. Sequencing used immunoSEQ multiplex PCR; TCRdb keeps in-frame clones, though not all of them. The data contain roughly 200,000 clones, over 75% of them singletons. The data belong to a study of blood T cell repertoires in COVID-19. This sequence joins TRBV11-2 and TRBJ1-6, with D possibly TRBD1 on 6 matching bases. The sample taken for sequencing was peripheral blood. This receptor was identified in a man aged 55-75 years with acute or convalescent COVID-19. Written as DNA, the CDR3 is TGTGCCAGCAGGGAGGCAGGGGCGGGTTCACCCCTCCACTTT. Translated, it gives CASREAGAGSPLHF.